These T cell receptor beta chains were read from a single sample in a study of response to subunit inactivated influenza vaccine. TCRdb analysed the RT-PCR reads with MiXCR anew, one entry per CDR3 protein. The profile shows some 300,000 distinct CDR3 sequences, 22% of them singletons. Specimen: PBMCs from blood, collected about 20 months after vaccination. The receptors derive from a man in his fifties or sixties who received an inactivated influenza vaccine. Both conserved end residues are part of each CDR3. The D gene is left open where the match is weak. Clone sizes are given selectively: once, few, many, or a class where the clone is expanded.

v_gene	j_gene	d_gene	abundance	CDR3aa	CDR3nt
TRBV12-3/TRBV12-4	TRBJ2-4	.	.	CASTNGRQESNIQYF	TGTGCCAGCACTAATGGAAGACAGGAGTCGAACATTCAGTACTTC
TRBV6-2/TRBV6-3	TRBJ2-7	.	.	CASSGDTRYSYEQYF	TGTGCCAGCAGTGGGGACACAAGGTATTCCTACGAGCAGTACTTC
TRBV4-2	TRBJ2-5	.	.	CASSQAKETQYF	TGTGCCAGCAGCCAAGCAAAAGAGACCCAGTACTTC
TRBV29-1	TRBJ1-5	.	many	CSVVGPGNQPQHF	TGCAGCGTTGTTGGCCCAGGGAATCAGCCCCAGCATTTT
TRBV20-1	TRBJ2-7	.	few	CSAQHPRGPGEQYF	TGCAGTGCGCAACACCCCCGGGGGCCCGGCGAGCAGTACTTC
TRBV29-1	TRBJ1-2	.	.	CSVGEEYGYTF	TGCAGCGTTGGGGAGGAATATGGCTACACCTTC
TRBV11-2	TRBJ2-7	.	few	CASSFGGRSEQYF	TGTGCCAGCAGCTTCGGGGGCAGATCCGAGCAGTACTTC
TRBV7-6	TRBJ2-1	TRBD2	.	CASSLGVSLAGVGEQFF	TGTGCCAGCAGCTTAGGAGTTAGTCTAGCGGGAGTTGGTGAGCAGTTCTTC
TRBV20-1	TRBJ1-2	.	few	CSAWTAHGYTF	TGCAGTGCCTGGACGGCGCATGGCTACACCTTC
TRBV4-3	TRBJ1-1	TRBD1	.	CASSRSKGQGAMGAFF	TGCGCCAGCAGCCGTTCCAAGGGGCAGGGGGCCATGGGGGCTTTCTTT
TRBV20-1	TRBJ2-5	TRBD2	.	CSASPRTSGGETQYF	TGCAGTGCTAGTCCCAGGACTAGCGGGGGAGAGACCCAGTACTTC
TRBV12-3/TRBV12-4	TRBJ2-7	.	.	CASSLAGGTGEQYF	TGTGCCAGCAGTTTAGCCGGGGGCACTGGAGAGCAGTACTTC
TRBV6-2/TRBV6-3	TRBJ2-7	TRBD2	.	CASAMGTSGYYEQYF	TGTGCCAGCGCTATGGGGACTAGCGGATACTACGAGCAGTACTTC
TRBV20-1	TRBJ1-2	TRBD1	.	CSGTGANYGYTF	TGCAGTGGGACAGGAGCTAACTATGGCTACACCTTC
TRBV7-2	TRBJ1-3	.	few	CASSLEVGAHHTIYF	TGTGCCAGCAGCTTAGAAGTGGGGGCGCATCACACCATATATTTT
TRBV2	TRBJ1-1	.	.	CATQLGLNTEAFF	TGTGCCACCCAGTTGGGACTGAACACTGAAGCTTTCTTT
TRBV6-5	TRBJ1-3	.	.	CASSSGMRLSGNTIYF	TGTGCCAGCAGTTCCGGGATGCGTCTCTCTGGAAACACCATATATTTT
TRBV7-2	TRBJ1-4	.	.	CASSLNTGGTNEKLFF	TGTGCCAGCAGCTTAAACACGGGGGGAACTAATGAAAAACTGTTTTTT
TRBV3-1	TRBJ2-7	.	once	CASSPMGGYEQYF	TGTGCCAGCAGCCCCATGGGGGGCTACGAGCAGTACTTC
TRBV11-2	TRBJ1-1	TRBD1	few	CASSSPTGRNTEAFF	TGTGCCAGCAGCTCTCCGACAGGGAGGAACACTGAAGCTTTCTTT
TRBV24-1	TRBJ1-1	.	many	CATSGSINTEAFF	TGTGCCACCAGTGGCAGTATTAACACTGAAGCTTTCTTT
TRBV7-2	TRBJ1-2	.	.	CASSLADRAGGYTF	TGTGCCAGCAGCTTAGCTGACAGAGCGGGCGGCTACACCTTC
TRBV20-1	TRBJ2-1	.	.	CSAIGRPHSYNEQFF	TGCAGTGCTATCGGTAGGCCTCACTCCTACAATGAGCAGTTCTTC
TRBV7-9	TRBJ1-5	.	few	CASSYGDGQPQHF	TGTGCCAGCAGCTACGGCGATGGTCAGCCCCAGCATTTT
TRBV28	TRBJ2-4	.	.	CASSSRALAKNIQYF	TGTGCCAGCAGTTCCAGGGCCCTAGCCAAAAACATTCAGTACTTC
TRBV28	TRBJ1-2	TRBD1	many	CASRGTGMAFYTF	TGTGCCAGCAGGGGGACAGGGATGGCTTTCTACACCTTC
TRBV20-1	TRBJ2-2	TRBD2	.	CSARDFRGGSSGELFF	TGCAGTGCTAGAGATTTTCGCGGGGGATCCTCCGGGGAGCTGTTTTTT
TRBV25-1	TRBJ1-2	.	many	CASSDRFNYGYTF	TGTGCCAGCAGTGACCGCTTTAACTATGGCTACACCTTC
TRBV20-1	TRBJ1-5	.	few	CSWGGGQGSNQPQHF	TGCAGTTGGGGGGGGGGCCAAGGGAGCAATCAGCCCCAGCATTTT
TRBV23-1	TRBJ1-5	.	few	CASSHWRRPRQPQHF	TGCGCCAGCAGTCATTGGCGGAGACCTCGTCAGCCCCAGCATTTT
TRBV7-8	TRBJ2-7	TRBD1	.	CASSAQGQGYEQYF	TGTGCCAGCAGCGCGCAGGGACAGGGCTACGAGCAGTACTTC
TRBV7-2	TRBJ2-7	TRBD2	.	CASSSQTSGRGEQYF	TGTGCCAGCAGCTCCCAAACTAGCGGGAGGGGCGAGCAGTACTTC
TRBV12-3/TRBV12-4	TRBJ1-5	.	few	CASSFGPLGTAETF	TGTGCCAGCAGTTTTGGACCTCTTGGGACCGCAGAAACTTTT
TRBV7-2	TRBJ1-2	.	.	CASSSTSNDSPYGYTF	TGTGCCAGCAGCTCCACTTCAAACGACTCACCCTATGGCTACACCTTC
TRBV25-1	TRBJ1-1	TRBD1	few	CASRETLTGRNTEAFF	TGTGCCAGCAGGGAAACACTGACAGGGCGGAACACTGAAGCTTTCTTT
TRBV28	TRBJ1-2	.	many	CASSLPSHWGYTF	TGTGCCAGCAGTTTGCCCAGCCATTGGGGCTACACCTTC
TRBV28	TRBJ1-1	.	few	CASSRGGPNTEAFF	TGTGCCAGCAGTCGCGGGGGGCCGAACACTGAAGCTTTCTTT
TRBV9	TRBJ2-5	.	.	CASSVGERVDQETQYF	TGTGCCAGCAGCGTAGGGGAGCGGGTAGACCAAGAGACCCAGTACTTC
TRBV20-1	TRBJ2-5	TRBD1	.	CSATPGQGNQETQYF	TGCAGTGCCACCCCGGGACAGGGGAACCAAGAGACCCAGTACTTC
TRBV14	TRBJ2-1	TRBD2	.	CASSPGTSGWSYNEQFF	TGTGCCAGCAGCCCGGGGACTAGCGGGTGGTCCTACAATGAGCAGTTCTTC
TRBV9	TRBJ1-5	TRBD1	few	CASSVGTGGRGQPQHF	TGTGCCAGCAGCGTGGGGACAGGGGGCCGTGGTCAGCCCCAGCATTTT
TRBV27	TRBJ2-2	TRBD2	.	CASSLVSGGTSGTGELFF	TGTGCCAGCAGTTTAGTCAGCGGGGGGACATCGGGCACCGGGGAGCTGTTTTTT
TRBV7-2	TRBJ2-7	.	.	CASSSADSYEQYF	TGTGCCAGCAGCTCAGCGGACAGCTACGAGCAGTACTTC
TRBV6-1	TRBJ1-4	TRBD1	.	CASSQPGQGDEKLFF	TGTGCCAGCAGTCAACCGGGACAGGGTGATGAAAAACTGTTTTTT
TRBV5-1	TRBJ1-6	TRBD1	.	CASSHKWPGQGPSSYNSPLHF	TGCGCCAGCAGCCACAAATGGCCGGGACAGGGGCCCAGCTCCTATAATTCACCCCTCCACTTT
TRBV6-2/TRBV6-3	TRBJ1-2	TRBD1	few	CASSPRPGTGNYGYTF	TGTGCCAGCAGCCCCCGACCTGGGACAGGCAACTATGGCTACACCTTC
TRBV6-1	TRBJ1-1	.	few	CASRVPGGSDTEAFF	TGTGCCAGCAGGGTACCTGGGGGGAGCGACACTGAAGCTTTCTTT
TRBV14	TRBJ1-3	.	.	CASSPRTAGAIYF	TGTGCCAGCAGCCCTCGGACCGCAGGTGCCATATATTTT
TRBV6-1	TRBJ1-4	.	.	CASRDIQGWEANEKLFF	TGTGCCAGCAGAGACATCCAGGGATGGGAAGCTAATGAAAAACTGTTTTTT
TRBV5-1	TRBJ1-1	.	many	CASSKIRGTEAFF	TGCGCCAGCAGCAAGATTAGGGGAACTGAAGCTTTCTTT
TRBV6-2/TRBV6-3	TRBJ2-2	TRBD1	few	CASSYWGQKNTGELFF	TGTGCCAGCAGTTACTGGGGACAGAAGAACACCGGGGAGCTGTTTTTT
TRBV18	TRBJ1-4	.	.	CASSPKAPGPQGEKLFF	TGTGCCAGCTCACCCAAGGCGCCGGGCCCGCAGGGTGAAAAACTGTTTTTT